This T cell receptor beta chain was recorded in a study of blood T cell repertoires in COVID-19 (dated by TCRdb to 2018 to 2020). Regarding the study in general: Collaborator samples came from the United States, Italy and Spain and covered acute and convalescent phases of COVID-19. The material from the prospective study consisted of cDNA or gDNA derived from T cells, B-cell-depleted T cells, or PBMCs. The dataset comprised deeply sampled blood TCRbeta repertoires from subjects exposed to, actively infected with, or recovered from COVID-19. The repertoires were made available in a free public database intended to serve as a resource for research on the immune response to SARS-CoV-2. Samples were obtained from the ongoing ImmuneRACE study (first 160 participants) and from over 1,000 subjects provided by 6 global collaborators. Sample metadata almost always included a de-identified subject ID, COVID-19 status, age in years and sex. Where HLA class I and class II types were available, the types were taken from metadata supplied by the sample provider, not from assay-based typing. Overall study outcomes, separate from this receptor: The quantity of clinical and demographic metadata differed by source and by participant and was supplied without curation.

In the prospective study, participants were roughly 18 to 100 years old, resided in 25 or so geographic areas of the United States, and were enrolled through a virtual design. In the prospective study, cohorts were assigned on the basis of participant-reported clinical history obtained from a screening survey and a study questionnaire. Each participant in the prospective study had whole blood, serum and a nasopharyngeal or oropharyngeal swab collected by mobile phlebotomists. Participants in the prospective study had the option to provide additional blood draws and questionnaires over an approximately two-month period. Blood samples from the prospective study were shipped frozen or at room temperature prior to DNA extraction. Measured from the cysteine to the phenylalanine, the CDR3 is 13 residues long. Solely the CDR3 DNA is kept, with 39 bases framed from the first base. The CDR1 and CDR2 encoded by the germline V gene (reference sequence) are SEHNR and FQNEAQ. V sheds 5 bases and J sheds 11 bases, leaving 15 bases between their ends.

TCRbeta CDR3 regions were amplified from genomic DNA using the immunoSEQ Assay, a bias-controlled multiplex PCR. The authors' pipeline ran thus. Nucleated cell counts per sample were estimated from amplification of reference gene primers within the assay. To quantify the absolute abundance of each unique TCRbeta CDR3 rearrangement, sequence reads were collapsed and filtered. For each sample, productive Simpson clonality was calculated as the square root of Simpson's diversity index over productive rearrangements. The clones in this table, taken by TCRdb from immuneACCESS, are in-frame only. Not every clone is retained; where verified, under half of the shortfall comes from an unresolved V gene, and the cause of the rest is unknown. The D gene and trimming were derived from the DNA, and the V and J assignments and clone size from that table. In this sample the table shows over 200,000 clones, approximately 91% of which occur a single time. About 1.2% of the sample comes from the top ten.

This clone was detected once. What this receptor recognizes is not known. Base quality data are lacking; no much larger clone is found one base away. This sequence was found in a human donor in a cohort exposed to, infected with or recovered from COVID-19 (not recorded which). The donor label of this sample is uncertain. This chain is built from TRBV7-9 and TRBJ1-4, with TRBD1 tentatively as D gene (5 bases match). The sequencing sample was made of PBMCs or T cells enriched from blood (not recorded which). In nucleotide form, the sequence is TGTGCCAGCAGCCCGTATGACAGTCTTAAACTGTTTTTT. It translates to CASSPYDSLKLFF.